Given below is one TCR beta chain in context. These data come from a study of blood T cell repertoires in COVID-19. With V trimmed by 2 bases and J by 5 bases, 9 bases remained unmatched. This CDR3 region has 16 residues. Per germline, CDR1 MNHNS and CDR2 SASEGT. The assay was immunoSEQ multiplex PCR, and TCRdb's table has in-frame clones only and misses some. The profile shows 250,000 to 300,000 clones, around 86% of them singletons. Material: peripheral blood. V is TRBV6-1 and J is TRBJ1-2; 9 positions agree with TRBD1. This TCR was recovered from a woman younger than 45 with active or convalescent COVID-19. The CDR3 region is CASSESTGGTLYGYTF. CDR3 DNA sequence: TGTGCCAGCAGTGAATCGACAGGGGGTACCTTATATGGCTACACCTTC.